The next 23 T cell receptor beta chains were all read from a single sample in a study of blood T cells in healthy people across ages. PCR was performed a second time for roughly 7 to 12 cycles using a sample-barcoded 5' primer and a J-beta primer mix. MiXCR was run by TCRdb on the 5' RACE reads, yielding one entry per CDR3 protein. In the table there are approximately 1,000,000 distinct CDR3 sequences, roughly two fifths of which are singletons. The sample taken for sequencing was blood. Every receptor here comes from a man between 18 and 35 years old in good health.

The gene calls are TRBV7-9 and TRBJ2-5, with a tentative D call TRBD2 (6 bases). Germline loops: CDR1 SEHNR, CDR2 FQNEAQ (reference sequence). Trimming left V 4 bases short and J 4 bases short, with 22 bases between. This CDR3 spans 17 amino acids. The CDR3 spells CASSSGTRDDWGETQYF. CDR3 nucleotide sequence: TGTGCCAGCAGCTCCGGGACTCGAGATGATTGGGGAGAGACCCAGTACTTC.

The chain couples TRBV10-3 to TRBJ2-3; 9 bases fit TRBD1. CDR3 length: 15 residues. Per germline, CDR1 ENHRY and CDR2 SYGVKD. V gave up 7 bases and J gave up 4 bases; unmatched junction bases: 9. CDR3 sequence reads: CAITPGQGRADTQYF. CDR3 DNA: TGTGCCATCACTCCGGGACAGGGAAGGGCAGATACGCAGTATTTT.

This clonotype has a count of ten or more. The V gene is TRBV3-1, the J gene TRBJ1-1, with 8 bases aligning to TRBD1. The germline V gene encodes CDR1 LGHDT and CDR2 YNNKEL (reference sequence). After removal of 1 base from V and 4 bases from J, the junction contained 2 bases not matched to a gene. The CDR3 runs to 14 residues. The DNA for the CDR3 is TGTGCCAGCAGCCAAGGGACAGGGAGCACTGAAGCTTTCTTT. It yields the protein CASSQGTGSTEAFF.

The V gene is TRBV6-5, the J gene TRBJ2-1; 7 bases map to TRBD2. V shed 0 bases and J 7 bases; nucleotides not matched to a gene: 3. CDR1 and CDR2 from the germline V gene are MNHEY and SVGAGI. The CDR3 has 14 amino acids. The DNA of the CDR3 is TGTGCCAGCAGTTACTCGGGAGGGTGGAATGAGCAGTTCTTC. It is translated as CASSYSGGWNEQFF.

The chain links TRBV7-6 to TRBJ2-7; 11 bases match TRBD1. Germline V gene data show CDR1 as SGHVS and CDR2 as FNYEAQ. The CDR3 has 16 amino acids. The ends lost 1 base at V and 6 bases at J; junction bases unmatched: 8. The CDR3 is CASSLGIGQGAFEQYF. The CDR3 DNA reads as TGTGCCAGCAGCTTAGGAATAGGACAGGGGGCTTTCGAGCAGTACTTC.

The genes are TRBV7-2 and TRBJ2-6; maybe TRBD1 (5 bases). V shed 7 bases and J shed 1 base, with 8 bases lying between them. Germline CDR1 reads SGHTA; CDR2 reads FQGNSA. CDR3 length: 14 residues. The CDR3 nucleotides are TGTGCCAGCATCCAGGGTTCTGGGGCCAACGTCCTGACTTTC. Encoded protein: CASIQGSGANVLTF. Together with reference TRBV7-2 and TRBJ2-6, the CDR3 gives the full variable domain: GAGVSQSPSNKVTEKGKDVELRCDPISGHTALYWYRQSLGQGLEFLIYFQGNSAPDKSGLPSDRFSAERTGGSVSTLTIQRTQQEDSAVYLCASIQGSGANVLTFGAGSRLTVL.

The sample holds a few counts of this clonotype. CDR3 protein: CASRGGPSEQYF. For the CDR3, the DNA is TGTGCCAGCAGGGGCGGGCCCTCCGAGCAGTACTTC. The chain uses TRBV27 and TRBJ2-7, with D possibly TRBD2 on 5 matching bases. V was cut by 6 bases and J by 6 bases, with 12 bases left in between. The CDR3 contains 12 residues. Germline V gene lookup returns CDR1 MNHEY and CDR2 SMNVEV (reference sequence).

The chain recombines TRBV6-5 with TRBJ1-2; D perhaps matches TRBD1 (5 bases). Germline V gene lookup returns CDR1 MNHEY and CDR2 SVGAGI. Trimming removed 5 bases from V and 2 bases from J, with 12 bases in between. The CDR3 has 14 residues. The CDR3 loop is CASSTLGGNYGYTF. CDR3 bases: TGTGCCAGCAGTACCCTCGGGGGGAACTATGGCTACACCTTC.

A few counts support this clonotype. V gene TRBV6-6 combines with J gene TRBJ1-5; D uncertain. The CDR3 loop spans 12 amino acids. In germline, CDR1 is MNHNY, CDR2 SVGAGI (reference sequence). Trimming took off 7 bases at V and 9 bases at J, with 13 bases between the two ends. The CDR3 sequence is CASTNGDRPQHF. In DNA, the CDR3 is TGTGCCAGCACTAACGGGGATCGGCCCCAGCATTTT.

The chain combines TRBV7-9 with TRBJ1-1; possible D gene TRBD1, 6 bases. V gave up 3 bases and J gave up 8 bases, with 13 bases separating them. The V gene's germline CDR1 is SEHNR and CDR2 FQNEAQ (reference sequence). CDR3 length: 13 residues. In nucleotides, the CDR3 is TGTGCCAGCAGCTTTCTCGAGGGACAAGAAGCTTTCTTT. Translation gives CASSFLEGQEAFF.

In its sample, this clonotype was seen a few times. The CDR3 is CSASLTGSGNTIYF. As DNA, the CDR3 is TGCAGTGCTAGCTTAACAGGGTCTGGAAACACCATATATTTT. The chain is built from TRBV20-1 and TRBJ1-3; tentatively, D is TRBD1 (6 bases). This CDR3 has 14 amino acids. The germline CDR1 and CDR2 sequences are DFQATT and SNEGSKA (reference sequence). The germline V and J ends were trimmed by 3 bases and 1 base, with 10 bases remaining between them.

The gene calls are TRBV29-1 and TRBJ2-1; 10 positions match TRBD1. Germline CDR1 reads SQVTM; CDR2 reads ANQGSEA. Trimming at V came to 6 bases and at J to 5 bases, leaving 13 bases not matched to a gene. The CDR3 totals 16 residues. The CDR3 region has the DNA TGCAGCGTGAGCCCGGCCGGGACAGGGGCCCACAATGAGCAGTTCTTC. Translated, it gives CSVSPAGTGAHNEQFF.

The rearrangement uses TRBV28 and TRBJ2-1; D gene uncertain. Germline CDR1 MDHEN, CDR2 SYDVKM. Trimming took off 6 bases at V and 3 bases at J, with 21 bases between the two ends. The CDR3 contains 17 residues. The chain's CDR3 is CASSTPAVVSIYNEQFF. The CDR3 DNA is TGTGCCAGCAGCACACCCGCAGTTGTCTCCATCTACAATGAGCAGTTCTTC.

V is TRBV19 and J is TRBJ1-1, with D tentatively TRBD1 (6 bases). Germline V CDR1 and CDR2: LNHDA, SQIVND (reference sequence). The V end lost 5 bases, the J end lost 8 bases, and 12 bases lay between the germline ends. This CDR3 is 12 amino acids long. The CDR3 spells CASSAGAIEAFF. The CDR3 nucleotides read TGTGCCAGTAGTGCGGGGGCAATAGAAGCTTTCTTT.

V usage is TRBV29-1 and J usage is TRBJ2-3; TRBD1 matches 10 bases. Germline loops: CDR1 SQVTM, CDR2 ANQGSEA. Trimming cost V 8 bases and J 6 bases; bases outside gene matches: 8. The CDR3 is 13 residues long. CDR3 amino acids: CSFTPGQGDTQYF. CDR3 nucleotides: TGCAGCTTCACTCCGGGACAGGGGGATACGCAGTATTTT.

In this sample, this clonotype turned up a few times. The V and J genes are TRBV9 and TRBJ1-5; D gene ambiguous. This CDR3 has 14 amino acids. Germline V CDR1 and CDR2: SGDLS, YYNGEE. With 0 bases removed from V and 10 bases from J, the gap between germline ends came to 14 bases. The CDR3 DNA is TGTGCCAGCAGCGTAGGAGATGGGTTCCTTCCCCAGCATTTT. Translated, it gives CASSVGDGFLPQHF.

This clonotype was seen a handful of times. V is TRBV5-1 and J is TRBJ1-5; possibly TRBD1 for D (5 bases). The CDR3 is 13 residues long. The V end was cut by 4 bases, the J end by 4 bases, with 9 bases between. CDR1 is SGHRS and CDR2 is YFSETQ in the germline V gene. The CDR3 DNA reads TGCGCCAGCAGCGAGGGGACGAATCAGCCCCAGCATTTT. Its protein product is CASSEGTNQPQHF.

J is TRBJ2-7 and V is TRBV6-1; D possibly corresponds to TRBD1 (5 bases). V was pared by 2 bases and J by 1 base, with 12 bases between. Per the germline V gene, CDR1 is MNHNS and CDR2 is SASEGT. The CDR3 spans 15 residues. The CDR3 reads CASSEFPGKSYEQYF. CDR3 DNA: TGTGCCAGCAGTGAATTCCCAGGGAAATCCTACGAGCAGTACTTC.

The chain recombines TRBV7-9 with TRBJ2-2; 8 bases map to TRBD2. In germline, CDR1 is SEHNR, CDR2 FQNEAQ (reference sequence). The CDR3 is 19 residues long. V lost 5 bases to trimming and J lost 4 bases; unmatched junction nucleotides: 18. In nucleotides, the CDR3 is TGTGCCAGCAGCAAGAATACTCGGATGATCGGGGGGGTCACCGGGGAGCTGTTTTTT. This gives the protein CASSKNTRMIGGVTGELFF.

This clonotype was counted only a few times. One end of the junction is discordant with germline, which a read error may explain. The CDR3 bases are TGTGCCAGCAGCTTAGGTGGGGGCGGCGATACGAAGTATTTT. Protein: CASSLGGGGDTKYF. This chain joins TRBV11-2 and TRBJ2-3; D is possibly TRBD1 (6 bases). The CDR3 has 14 residues. The germline V gene encodes CDR1 SGHAT and CDR2 FQNNGV.

The chain combines TRBV9 with TRBJ2-1; 11 bases are a match to TRBD2. This CDR3 has 16 amino acids. Germline trimming cut 0 bases from V and 8 bases from J; bases unmatched to any gene: 7. Germline-derived CDR1 and CDR2 are SGDLS and YYNGEE. CDR3 nucleotide sequence: TGTGCCAGCAGCGTAGCCCCTAGCGGGGGGCGGGATGAGCAGTTCTTC. Protein: CASSVAPSGGRDEQFF.

This clonotype showed up many times. The genes are TRBV20-1 and TRBJ2-7; D possibly matches TRBD1 or TRBD2 (5 bases each). Germline V lookup: CDR1 DFQATT, CDR2 SNEGSKA (reference sequence). The CDR3 is 14 amino acids. Trimming removed 0 bases from V and 6 bases from J, with 15 bases in between. Here the CDR3 reads CSARDLGGRGEQYF. For the CDR3, the DNA is TGCAGTGCTAGAGATCTTGGGGGACGAGGCGAGCAGTACTTC.

This chain uses TRBV20-1 with TRBJ1-5, with 8 bases lining up with TRBD1. Losses at the gene ends were 2 bases for V and 4 bases for J; bases not matched to a gene: 4. In germline, CDR1 is DFQATT, CDR2 SNEGSKA (reference sequence). The CDR3 totals 14 residues. For the CDR3, the DNA is TGCAGTGCTAGATCAGGACAGGGTAATCAGCCCCAGCATTTT. This sequence encodes CSARSGQGNQPQHF.